These 9 T cell receptor beta chains were sequenced from one sample in a study of cytomegalovirus exposure and HLA in healthy donors. The study ran its PCR with 60 Vbeta and 13 Jbeta primers. This table comes from immunoSEQ multiplex PCR, and its TCRdb copy is limited to in-frame clones, with some not included. The sample lists fewer than 300,000 clones, over 70% occurring once. The specimen sequenced was PBMCs. Receptors originate from a girl aged 2 to 10 in good health and CMV-seronegative.

This chain uses TRBV28 with TRBJ2-1, with 10 bases identical to TRBD1. The CDR3 sequence is 13 residues long. V was pared by 8 bases and J by 9 bases, with 7 bases of the junction left unmatched. CDR1 is MDHEN, CDR2 SYDVKM, per germline. CDR3 nucleotides: TGTGCCAGCCAACGACAGGGGGCTGGTGAGCAGTTCTTC. This encodes CASQRQGAGEQFF.

V and J are TRBV6-5 and TRBJ2-5, with 9 nucleotides matching TRBD2. J was trimmed by 2 bases and V by 6 bases; bases with no gene match: 4. The CDR3 runs 14 residues. Looked up from germline, CDR1 is MNHEY and CDR2 is SVGAGI. Written as DNA, the CDR3 is TGTGCCAGCAGAAGGACTAGCGAGCAAGAGACCCAGTACTTC. It encodes CASRRTSEQETQYF.

The chain uses TRBV28 and TRBJ2-7, with TRBD2 matching 10 bases. Germline loops: CDR1 MDHEN, CDR2 SYDVKM. There are 16 residues in the CDR3. V lost 3 bases, J lost 3 bases, and 8 bases stayed unmatched. CDR3 nucleotides: TGTGCCAGCAGTTTCCGAATACTAGCGGGAATCTACGAGCAGTACTTC. Protein product: CASSFRILAGIYEQYF.

V and J are TRBV7-9 and TRBJ2-1; 9 bases align to TRBD2. With 6 bases clipped from V and 11 bases from J, the junction kept 17 bases outside the gene matches. This CDR3 comprises 16 residues. Per germline, CDR1 SEHNR and CDR2 FQNEAQ (reference sequence). CDR3 nucleotides: TGTGCCAGCAGACAACCGGTGGCGGGAGGGCGACGCCAGCAGTTCTTC. Translating it yields CASRQPVAGGRRQQFF.

The count of this clone is one. This chain uses TRBV7-6 with TRBJ2-7, with D tentatively TRBD2 (5 bases). The CDR3 totals 17 residues. Trimming removed 2 bases from V and 0 bases from J, with 17 bases in between. Germline CDR1 SGHVS, CDR2 FNYEAQ. The CDR3 DNA reads as TGTGCCAGCAGCTTATTAGCCCCAGCGGTTCGCTCCTACGAGCAGTACTTC. Protein product: CASSLLAPAVRSYEQYF.

This rearrangement joins TRBV5-4 to TRBJ2-6, with 14 nucleotides matching TRBD2. The CDR3 runs 20 residues. With 6 bases clipped from V and 2 bases from J, the junction kept 13 bases outside the gene matches. Germline V CDR1 and CDR2: SGHNT, YYREEE (reference sequence). This chain's CDR3 is CASIHGTSGGGNTGANVLTF. DNA for the CDR3: TGTGCCAGCATTCATGGGACTAGCGGGGGCGGTAATACTGGGGCCAACGTCCTGACTTTC. Drawing the rest from reference TRBV5-4 and TRBJ2-6, the complete variable domain is ETGVTQSPTHLIKTRGQQVTLRCSSQSGHNTVSWYQQALGQGPQFIFQYYREEENGRGNFPPRFSGLQFPNYSSELNVNALELDDSALYLCASIHGTSGGGNTGANVLTFGAGSRLTVL.

This sequence joins TRBV2 and TRBJ2-7, with D possibly being TRBD1 (5 bases). V was trimmed by 9 bases and J by 0 bases, leaving 15 bases between them. Looked up from germline, CDR1 is SNHLY and CDR2 is FYNNEI. This CDR3 comprises 14 residues. The CDR3 loop is CASGWTRSSYEQYF. CDR3 nucleotides: TGTGCCAGTGGTTGGACACGGAGCTCCTACGAGCAGTACTTC.

The chain employs TRBV7-3 and TRBJ2-3; maybe TRBD2 (6 bases). Germline lookup yields CDR1 SGHTA and CDR2 FQGTGA. This CDR3 comprises 16 residues. Trimming stripped 2 bases from V and 0 bases from J, with 12 bases between. The CDR3: CASSLSPSESTDTQYF. The CDR3 DNA reads TGTGCCAGCAGCTTATCACCTAGCGAAAGCACAGATACGCAGTATTTT. Combining the CDR3 with reference TRBV7-3 and TRBJ2-3 gives the whole variable domain GAGVSQTPSNKVTEKGKYVELRCDPISGHTALYWYRQSLGQGPEFLIYFQGTGAADDSGLPNDRFFAVRPEGSVSTLKIQRTERGDSAVYLCASSLSPSESTDTQYFGPGTRLTVL.

Details on this clone: At one boundary the junction diverges from the germline segment, which might be a read error. The rearrangement joins TRBV18 to TRBJ2-5, with TRBD1 matching over 9 bases. The CDR3 runs 14 residues. Germline values: CDR1 KGHSH, CDR2 LQKENI. This chain's CDR3 is CASSPPGQGESQYF. DNA for the CDR3: TGTGCCAGCTCACCACCGGGACAGGGAGAGTCCCAGTACTTC.